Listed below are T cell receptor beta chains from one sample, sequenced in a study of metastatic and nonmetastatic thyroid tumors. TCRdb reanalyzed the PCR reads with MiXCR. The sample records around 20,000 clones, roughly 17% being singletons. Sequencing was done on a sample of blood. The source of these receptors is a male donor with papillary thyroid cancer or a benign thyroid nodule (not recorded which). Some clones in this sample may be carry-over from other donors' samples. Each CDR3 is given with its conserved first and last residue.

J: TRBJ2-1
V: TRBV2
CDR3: CASSLPYNEQFF

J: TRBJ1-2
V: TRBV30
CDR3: CAWTVGYGYTF

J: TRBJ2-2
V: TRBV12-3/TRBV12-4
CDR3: CASSRGKPKPNTGELFF

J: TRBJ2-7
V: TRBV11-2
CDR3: CASSLDWTQGSITYEQYF

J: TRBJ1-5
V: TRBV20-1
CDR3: CSAMNPGGQPQHF

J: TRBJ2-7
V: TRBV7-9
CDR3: CASREMGSEQYF

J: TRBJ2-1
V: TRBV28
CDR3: CASSFFLGGEQFF

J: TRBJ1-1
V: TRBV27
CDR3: CASSRQGMNTEAFF

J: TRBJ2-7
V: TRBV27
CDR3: CASSLSYSRSYEQYF

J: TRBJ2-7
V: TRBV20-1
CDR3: CSARDVLAEYEQYF

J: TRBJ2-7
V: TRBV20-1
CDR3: CSAKHHPPGTSRYEQYF

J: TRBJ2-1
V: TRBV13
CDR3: CASSTKVNEQFF

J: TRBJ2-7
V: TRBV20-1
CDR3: CSAPSLVGAYEQYF

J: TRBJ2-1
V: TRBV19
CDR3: CASSIAISSYNEQFF

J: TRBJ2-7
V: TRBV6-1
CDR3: CASKDVAGISYEQYF

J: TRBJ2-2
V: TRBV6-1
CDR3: CASRGFGELFF

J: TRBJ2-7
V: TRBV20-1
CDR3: CSVREGDYEQYF

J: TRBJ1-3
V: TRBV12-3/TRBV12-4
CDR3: CASSFGGRRSGNTIYF

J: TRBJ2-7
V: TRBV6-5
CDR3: CASSYPGEGSYEQYF

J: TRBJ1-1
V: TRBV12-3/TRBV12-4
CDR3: CASNQQDADEAFF

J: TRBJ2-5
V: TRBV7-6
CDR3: CASSLAQGVVETQYF

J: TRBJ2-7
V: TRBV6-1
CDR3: CASSEQPGIRYEQYF

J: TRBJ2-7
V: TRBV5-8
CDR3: CASSLWGTGYYEQYF

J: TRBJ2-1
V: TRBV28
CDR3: CASSLGQYNEQFF

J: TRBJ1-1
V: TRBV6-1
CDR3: CASTKTASAFF

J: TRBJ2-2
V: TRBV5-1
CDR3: CASSWISGTLDTGELFF

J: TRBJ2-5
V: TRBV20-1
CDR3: CSAEGLYF

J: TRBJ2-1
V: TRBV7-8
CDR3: CASSSRTTVGSYNEQFF

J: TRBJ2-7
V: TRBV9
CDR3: CASSVGRNSYEQYF

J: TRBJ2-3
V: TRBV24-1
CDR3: CATSDPGWSDTQYF

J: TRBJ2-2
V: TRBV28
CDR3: CASSLTGPTNTGELFF

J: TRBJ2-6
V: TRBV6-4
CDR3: CASSDQGAGANVLTF

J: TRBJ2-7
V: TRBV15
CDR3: CATSREGVSNSYEQYF

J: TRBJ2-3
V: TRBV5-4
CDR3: CASSMGTGGATDTQYF